The 22 T cell receptor beta chains below come from one sample, sequenced in a study of response to subunit inactivated influenza vaccine. Using its own MiXCR run on the RT-PCR reads, TCRdb lists one record per CDR3 protein. This sample yields around 790,000 distinct CDR3 sequences, of which about 20% are seen a single time; 10% to 13% belongs to the top ten. Sequencing used PBMCs from blood, obtained roughly 5 days after vaccination. The receptors shown here come from a man in his fifties who received an inactivated influenza vaccine.

V gene TRBV28 combines with J gene TRBJ2-1, with TRBD1 matching 7 bases. Germline CDR1 and CDR2: MDHEN and SYDVKM. V was clipped by 6 bases and J by 12 bases; unmatched bases: 8. The CDR3 is 12 residues long. Written as DNA, the CDR3 is TGTGCCAGCAGCTTTCCGGGACAGCCGCAGTTCTTC. This gives the protein CASSFPGQPQFF.

This clonotype was seen a few times. The chain uses TRBV20-1 and TRBJ2-7; D gene ambiguous. The CDR3 totals 16 residues. Germline V lookup: CDR1 DFQATT, CDR2 SNEGSKA (reference sequence). Trimming removed 0 bases from V and 2 bases from J, with 17 bases in between. In nucleotides, the CDR3 is TGCAGTGCTAGAGATAGTATTGCCGAATTTACCTACGAGCAGTACTTC. It encodes CSARDSIAEFTYEQYF.

The V call is TRBV11-2, the J call TRBJ2-1, with 10 bases matching TRBD1. This CDR3 is 16 amino acids long. The germline CDR1 and CDR2 sequences are SGHAT and FQNNGV. Trimming removed 5 bases from V and 1 base from J; junction bases left unmatched: 5. The CDR3 region is CASSVTGGLSYNEQFF. The CDR3 DNA follows: TGTGCCAGCAGCGTGACAGGGGGCCTGTCCTACAATGAGCAGTTCTTC.

Only a few counts were recorded for this clonotype. V and J are TRBV6-5 and TRBJ2-1, with D possibly matching TRBD2 (5 bases). CDR3 length: 15 amino acids. V shed 2 bases and J shed 0 bases, with 8 bases lying between them. The germline V gene encodes CDR1 MNHEY and CDR2 SVGAGI. As DNA, the CDR3 is TGTGCCAGCAGTTACAGGCTAGCCTCCTACAATGAGCAGTTCTTC. Its translation is CASSYRLASYNEQFF.

The chain has TRBV6-2 or TRBV6-3 and TRBJ2-3; a possible D gene is TRBD1 (5 bases). The CDR3 runs 14 residues. Looked up from germline, CDR1 is MNHEY and CDR2 is SVGEGT. Trimming removed 6 bases from V and 0 bases from J, with 10 bases in between. This chain's CDR3 is CASRGVQSTDTQYF. The CDR3 region has the DNA TGTGCCAGCAGAGGGGTCCAAAGCACAGATACGCAGTATTTT.

A few counts support this clonotype. The chain uses TRBV29-1 and TRBJ1-2, with TRBD1 matching over 8 bases. The germline V gene encodes CDR1 SQVTM and CDR2 ANQGSEA. V shed 7 bases, J shed 5 bases, and the junction held 6 bases outside the gene matches. This CDR3 is 12 amino acids long. In DNA, the CDR3 is TGCAGCGCGGGACAGGCCGCTTATGGCTACACCTTC. Its protein is CSAGQAAYGYTF.

This clonotype has ten or more counts. The chain recombines TRBV12-3 or TRBV12-4 with TRBJ2-3; D remains ambiguous. V was trimmed by 0 bases and J by 6 bases, leaving 10 bases between them. This CDR3 is 14 amino acids long. Here the CDR3 reads CASSLAPARDTQYF. CDR3 bases: TGTGCCAGCAGTTTAGCTCCAGCTCGGGATACGCAGTATTTT.

The V and J genes are TRBV27 and TRBJ2-7; possible D gene TRBD1, 6 bases. CDR3 size: 15 residues. CDR1 and CDR2 (germline): MNHEY, SMNVEV (reference sequence). Trimming shortened V by 6 bases and J by 2 bases, and 17 bases separated the two germline ends. CDR3: CASRLGQSLTYEQYF. Written as DNA, the CDR3 is TGTGCCAGCAGGCTCGGACAGTCATTGACCTACGAGCAGTACTTC.

As DNA, the CDR3 is TGCGCCAGCAGCCAAGAAGGGCAACGGGGAGAGACCCAGTACTTC. The encoded protein is CASSQEGQRGETQYF. This chain links TRBV4-1 with TRBJ2-5, with D possibly matching TRBD2 (5 bases). V lost 0 bases and J lost 4, with 12 bases in between. There are 15 residues in the CDR3. Germline CDR1 and CDR2: MGHRA and YSYEKL.

The chain is built from TRBV10-3 and TRBJ2-5; D perhaps matches TRBD2 (5 bases). Germline CDR1 is ENHRY and CDR2 is SYGVKD. The germline V and J ends were trimmed by 0 bases and 6 bases, with 14 bases remaining between them. The length of the CDR3 is 15 residues. The CDR3 DNA is TGTGCCATCAGTGAGTCGACCCCTCCTAGCCAGACCCAGTACTTC. This encodes CAISESTPPSQTQYF.

This clonotype was seen many times. Sequence at one end of the junction differs from germline and may be a read error. The chain has TRBV5-1 and TRBJ1-1; TRBD1 is a possible D gene (6 bases). This CDR3 contains 14 residues. Germline values: CDR1 SGHRS, CDR2 YFSETQ. As DNA, the CDR3 is TGTGCCAGCAGTCCGGGACAACCGAACACTGAAGCTTTCTTT. It codes for CASSPGQPNTEAFF.

The chain is built from TRBV6-6 and TRBJ1-5; 9 bases are a match to TRBD1. CDR1 MNHNY and CDR2 SVGAGI come from the germline V gene (reference sequence). V lost 5 bases to trimming and J lost 0 bases; unmatched junction nucleotides: 11. The length of the CDR3 is 18 residues. The CDR3 DNA follows: TGTGCCAGCAGTCCCGGGACAGGGAGGGGATATAGCAATCAGCCCCAGCATTTT. As protein: CASSPGTGRGYSNQPQHF.

This clonotype was detected ten times or more. This rearrangement joins TRBV5-6 to TRBJ2-7, with D possibly matching TRBD2 (5 bases). The CDR3 consists of 14 residues. V lost 0 bases to trimming and J lost 3 bases, with 10 bases between them. The germline V gene has CDR1 SGHDT and CDR2 YYEEEE. CDR3 bases: TGTGCCAGCAGCTTGGGTGGACTCAACTACGAGCAGTACTTC. This translates into CASSLGGLNYEQYF.

The chain links TRBV12-3 or TRBV12-4 to TRBJ2-1; 8 positions agree with TRBD1. Germline trimming cut 10 bases from V and 4 bases from J; bases unmatched to any gene: 3. The CDR3 contains 12 residues. DNA of the CDR3: TGTGCCATCCGGACAGGGTACAATGAGCAGTTCTTC. This gives the protein CAIRTGYNEQFF.

The J gene is TRBJ1-4, the V gene TRBV4-3; D might be TRBD1 (5 bases). V was pared by 0 bases and J by 13 bases, with 12 bases between. The CDR3 is 13 amino acids. Germline values: CDR1 LGHNA, CDR2 YSLEER. CDR3 nucleotide sequence: TGCGCCAGCAGCCAAGATCGGGGGTCTGGACTGTTTTTT. It specifies CASSQDRGSGLFF.

The chain employs TRBV12-3 or TRBV12-4 and TRBJ1-2, with D tentatively TRBD1 (6 bases). Trimming stripped 4 bases from V and 8 bases from J, with 26 bases between. The CDR3 spans 17 residues. The CDR3 is CASSYLGQLGFPRGYTF. The CDR3 DNA follows: TGTGCCAGCAGTTATCTAGGACAGCTAGGTTTTCCGAGGGGCTACACCTTC.

This clonotype was picked up a small number of times. The chain links TRBV20-1 to TRBJ2-1; 8 nucleotides line up with TRBD2. V trimming: 3 bases; J trimming: 8 bases; junction bases outside the gene matches: 18. This CDR3 is 17 amino acids long. Germline CDR1 DFQATT, CDR2 SNEGSKA (reference sequence). CDR3 nucleotides: TGCAGTGCTAGTGGTGTCGCCGGGACTAGTCTAGGAGATGAGCAGTTCTTC. Amino acids: CSASGVAGTSLGDEQFF.

V is TRBV15 and J is TRBJ2-7, with D uncertain. CDR1 and CDR2 from the germline V gene are LNHNV and YYDKDF (reference sequence). Trimming removed 1 base at V and 6 bases at J, with 7 bases between. The CDR3 length is 12 residues. CDR3 DNA sequence: TGTGCCACCAGCAGAGCGTCGGGCGAGCAGTACTTC. Translated, it gives CATSRASGEQYF.

V is TRBV10-3 and J is TRBJ2-7; 10 bases are shared with TRBD2. Losses at the gene ends were 3 bases for V and 4 bases for J; bases not matched to a gene: 3. Germline CDR1 is ENHRY and CDR2 is SYGVKD. CDR3 length: 14 residues. CDR3 amino acids: CAISEKLAGYEQYF. In DNA form, the CDR3 reads TGTGCCATCAGTGAAAAACTAGCGGGGTACGAGCAGTACTTC.

The V call is TRBV20-1, the J call TRBJ2-5; possible D gene TRBD2, 5 bases. Germline V gene data show CDR1 as DFQATT and CDR2 as SNEGSKA (reference sequence). V was shortened by 6 bases and J by 0 bases, with 17 bases between the two germline ends. This CDR3 region has 15 residues. The DNA of the CDR3 is TGCAGTGCCCCAGATAGCGTGCATTACCAAGAGACCCAGTACTTC. It specifies CSAPDSVHYQETQYF.

The chain is built from TRBV15 and TRBJ2-3; perhaps TRBD2 as D (6 bases). V was shortened by 5 bases and J by 8 bases, with 23 bases between the two germline ends. The CDR3 is made up of 16 amino acids. The V gene's germline CDR1 is LNHNV and CDR2 YYDKDF (reference sequence). In DNA, the CDR3 is TGTGCCACCAGCCCCCTGGGGACTTCGTCCTTACCTACGCAGTATTTT. It codes for CATSPLGTSSLPTQYF.

The chain couples TRBV20-1 to TRBJ2-7; the D gene is possibly TRBD2 (5 bases). This CDR3 has 13 amino acids. The germline V gene encodes CDR1 DFQATT and CDR2 SNEGSKA (reference sequence). V lost 0 bases and J 1 base, leaving 7 bases between the germline ends. CDR3 protein: CSARDRESYEQYF. CDR3 bases: TGCAGTGCTAGAGATAGGGAGTCCTACGAGCAGTACTTC.